This T cell receptor beta chain is from a study of control samples from healthy donors and cancer patients. Produced via immunoSEQ multiplex PCR; TCRdb's table is partial and in-frame only. The sample lists some 110,000 clones; about 80% were seen once. On this clone itself: One end of the junction is discordant with germline, which a read error may explain.

The source is a woman aged 45-65 years in good health. The specimen sequenced was blood.

CDR3 region: CASSLEAQGARNSPLHF. The CDR3 DNA sequence: TGTGCCAGCAGTTTAGAAGCCCAGGGGGCAAGGAATTCACCCCTCCACTTT. The chain joins TRBV7-6 to TRBJ1-6; 8 nucleotides align to TRBD1. There are 17 residues in the CDR3. CDR1 is SGHVS and CDR2 is FNYEAQ in the germline V gene.